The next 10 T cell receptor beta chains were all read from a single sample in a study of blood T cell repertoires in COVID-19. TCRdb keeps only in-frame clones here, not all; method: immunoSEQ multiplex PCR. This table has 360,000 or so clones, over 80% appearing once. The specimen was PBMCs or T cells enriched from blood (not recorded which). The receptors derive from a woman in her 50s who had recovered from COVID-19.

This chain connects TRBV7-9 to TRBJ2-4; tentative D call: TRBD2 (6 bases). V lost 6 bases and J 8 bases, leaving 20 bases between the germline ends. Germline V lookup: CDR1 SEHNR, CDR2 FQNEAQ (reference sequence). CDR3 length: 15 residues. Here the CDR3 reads CASSLLAGPKHIQYF. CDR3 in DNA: TGTGCCAGCAGTCTTCTGGCGGGGCCAAAACACATTCAGTACTTC.

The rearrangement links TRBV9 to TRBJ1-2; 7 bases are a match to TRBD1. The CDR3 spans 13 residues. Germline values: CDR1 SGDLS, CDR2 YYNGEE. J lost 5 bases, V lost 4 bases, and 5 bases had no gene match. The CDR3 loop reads CASSRDSKYGYTF. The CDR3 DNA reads TGTGCCAGCAGCCGGGACAGTAAATATGGCTACACCTTC.

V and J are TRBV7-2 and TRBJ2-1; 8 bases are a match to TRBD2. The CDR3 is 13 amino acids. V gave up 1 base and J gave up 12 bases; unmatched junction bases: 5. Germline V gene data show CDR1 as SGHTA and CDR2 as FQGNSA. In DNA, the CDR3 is TGTGCCAGCAGCTTAGGTATCGCGGGGGGGCAGTTCTTC. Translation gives CASSLGIAGGQFF.

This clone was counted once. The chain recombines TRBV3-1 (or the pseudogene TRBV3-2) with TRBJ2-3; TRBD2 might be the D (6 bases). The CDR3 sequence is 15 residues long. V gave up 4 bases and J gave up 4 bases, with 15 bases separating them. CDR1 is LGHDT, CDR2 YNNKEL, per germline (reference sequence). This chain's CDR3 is CASSPRPGGPDTQYF. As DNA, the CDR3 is TGTGCCAGCAGCCCCCGCCCAGGAGGGCCAGATACGCAGTATTTT.

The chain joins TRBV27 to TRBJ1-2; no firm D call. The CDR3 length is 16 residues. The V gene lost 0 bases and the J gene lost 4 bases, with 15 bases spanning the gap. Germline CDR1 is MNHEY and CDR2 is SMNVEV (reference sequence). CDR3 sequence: CASSLSSSGLPYGYTF. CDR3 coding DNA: TGTGCCAGCAGTTTATCTTCTTCCGGACTCCCCTATGGCTACACCTTC.

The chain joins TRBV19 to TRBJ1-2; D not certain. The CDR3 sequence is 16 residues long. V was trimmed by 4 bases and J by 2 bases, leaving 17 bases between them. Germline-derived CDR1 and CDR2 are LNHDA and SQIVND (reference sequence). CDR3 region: CASSTERGYGNYGYTF. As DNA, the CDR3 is TGTGCCAGTAGTACAGAACGAGGGTACGGCAACTATGGCTACACCTTC.

CDR3 coding DNA: TGTGCCAGCAGCTACAACCCCATTGGGGCGAGCACTGAAGCTTTCTTT. This sequence encodes CASSYNPIGASTEAFF. The J gene is TRBJ1-1, the V gene TRBV7-2; the D gene is possibly TRBD1 (5 bases). Looked up from germline, CDR1 is SGHTA and CDR2 is FQGNSA. The CDR3 loop spans 16 amino acids. V was pared by 4 bases and J by 4 bases, with 19 bases between.

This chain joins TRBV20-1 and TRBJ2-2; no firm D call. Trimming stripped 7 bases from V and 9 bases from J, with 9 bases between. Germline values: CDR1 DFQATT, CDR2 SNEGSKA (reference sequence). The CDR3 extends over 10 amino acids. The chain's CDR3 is CSVGDRELFF. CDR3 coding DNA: TGCAGTGTGGGTGACAGGGAGCTGTTTTTT.

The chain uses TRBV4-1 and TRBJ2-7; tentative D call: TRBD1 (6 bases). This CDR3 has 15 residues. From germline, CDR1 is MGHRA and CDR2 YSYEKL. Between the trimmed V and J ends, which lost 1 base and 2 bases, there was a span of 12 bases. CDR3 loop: CASSQAGANAYEQYF. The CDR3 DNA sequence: TGCGCCAGCAGCCAAGCAGGGGCCAATGCCTACGAGCAGTACTTC.

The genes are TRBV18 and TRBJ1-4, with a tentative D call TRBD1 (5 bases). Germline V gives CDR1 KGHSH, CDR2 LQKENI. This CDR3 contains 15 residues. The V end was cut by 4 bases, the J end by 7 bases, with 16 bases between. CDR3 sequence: CASSLRQSSGEKLFF. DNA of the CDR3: TGTGCCAGCTCACTCAGACAGTCTTCGGGTGAAAAACTGTTTTTT.